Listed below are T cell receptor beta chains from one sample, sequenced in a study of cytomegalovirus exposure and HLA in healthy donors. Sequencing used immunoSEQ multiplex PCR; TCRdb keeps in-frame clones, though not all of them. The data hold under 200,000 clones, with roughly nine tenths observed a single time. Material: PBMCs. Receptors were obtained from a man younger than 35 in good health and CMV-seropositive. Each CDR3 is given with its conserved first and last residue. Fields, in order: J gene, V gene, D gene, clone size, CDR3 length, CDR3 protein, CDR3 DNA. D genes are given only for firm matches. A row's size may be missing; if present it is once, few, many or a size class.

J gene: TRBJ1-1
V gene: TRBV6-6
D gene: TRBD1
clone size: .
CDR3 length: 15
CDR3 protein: CASSYFTGVETEAFF
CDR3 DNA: TGTGCCAGCAGTTACTTTACAGGGGTTGAAACTGAAGCTTTCTTT

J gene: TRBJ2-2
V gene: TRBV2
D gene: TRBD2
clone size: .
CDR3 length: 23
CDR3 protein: CASRLAGGQHRGGAREITGELFF
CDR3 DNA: TGTGCCAGCAGACTAGCGGGAGGGCAGCACCGGGGAGGAGCGAGAGAAATCACCGGGGAGCTGTTTTTT

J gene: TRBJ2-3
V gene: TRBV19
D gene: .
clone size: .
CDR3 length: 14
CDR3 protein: CASSIRLQSDTQYF
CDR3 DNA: TGTGCCAGTAGTATACGCCTACAGTCAGATACGCAGTATTTT

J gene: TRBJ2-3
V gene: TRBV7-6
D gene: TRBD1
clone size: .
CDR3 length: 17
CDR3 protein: CASSLLIPGQGTDTQYF
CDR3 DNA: TGTGCCAGCAGCTTGCTAATACCGGGACAGGGGACAGATACGCAGTATTTT

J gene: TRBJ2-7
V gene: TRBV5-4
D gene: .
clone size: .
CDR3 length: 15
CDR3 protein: CASSLSADSAYEQYF
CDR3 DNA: TGTGCCAGCAGCTTGTCTGCGGACTCCGCGTACGAGCAGTACTTC

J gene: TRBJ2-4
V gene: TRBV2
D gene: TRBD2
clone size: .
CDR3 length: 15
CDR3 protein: CASREWGGVKNIQYF
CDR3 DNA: TGTGCCAGCAGGGAGTGGGGAGGGGTAAAAAACATTCAGTACTTC

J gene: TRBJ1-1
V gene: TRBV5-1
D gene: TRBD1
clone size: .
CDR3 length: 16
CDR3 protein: CASSQRTGGLGTEAFF
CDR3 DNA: TGCGCCAGCAGCCAACGGACAGGGGGCTTGGGCACTGAAGCTTTCTTT

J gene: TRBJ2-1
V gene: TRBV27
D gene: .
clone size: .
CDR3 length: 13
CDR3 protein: CASSLFRGNEQFF
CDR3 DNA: TGTGCCAGCAGTTTATTTCGGGGAAATGAGCAGTTCTTC

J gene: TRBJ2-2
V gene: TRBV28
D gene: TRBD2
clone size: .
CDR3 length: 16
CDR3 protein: CASSPSGRGHTGELFF
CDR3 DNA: TGTGCCAGCAGTCCTAGCGGGAGAGGGCACACCGGGGAGCTGTTTTTT

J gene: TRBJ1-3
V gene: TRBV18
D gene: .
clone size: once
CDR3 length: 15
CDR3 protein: CASSPGTRSGNTIYF
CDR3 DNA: TGTGCCAGCTCACCAGGGACACGCTCTGGAAACACCATATATTTT

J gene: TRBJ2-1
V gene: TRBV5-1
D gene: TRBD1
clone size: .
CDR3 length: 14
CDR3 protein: CASSARTGFNEQFF
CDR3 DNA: TGCGCCAGCAGCGCGCGGACAGGGTTCAATGAGCAGTTCTTC

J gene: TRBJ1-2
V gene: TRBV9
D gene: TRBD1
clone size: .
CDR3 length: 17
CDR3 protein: CASSVDAGTGDTYGYTF
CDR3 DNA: TGTGCCAGCAGCGTAGACGCCGGGACAGGGGATACCTATGGCTACACCTTC

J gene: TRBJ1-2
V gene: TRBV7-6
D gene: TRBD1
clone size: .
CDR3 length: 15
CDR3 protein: CASSSTGTGTGGYTF
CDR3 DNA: TGTGCCAGCAGCTCTACCGGGACAGGGACCGGGGGCTACACCTTC

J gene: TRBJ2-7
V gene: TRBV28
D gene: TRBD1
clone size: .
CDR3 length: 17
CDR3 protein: CASSFQSPGTGSYEQYF
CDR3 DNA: TGTGCCAGCAGTTTCCAGTCGCCCGGGACAGGGTCGTACGAGCAGTACTTC

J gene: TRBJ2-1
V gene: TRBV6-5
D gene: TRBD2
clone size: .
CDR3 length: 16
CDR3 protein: CASSFLLAGGVNEQFF
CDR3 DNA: TGTGCCAGCAGTTTTCTACTAGCGGGAGGGGTCAATGAGCAGTTCTTC

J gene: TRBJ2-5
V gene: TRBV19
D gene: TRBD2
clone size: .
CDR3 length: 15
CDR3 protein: CASSMFSGNQETQYF
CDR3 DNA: TGTGCCAGTAGTATGTTTAGCGGGAACCAAGAGACCCAGTACTTC

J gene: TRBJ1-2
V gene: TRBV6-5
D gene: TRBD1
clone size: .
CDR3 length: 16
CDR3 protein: CASSSIRTGGGYGYTF
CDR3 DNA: TGTGCCAGCAGTTCGATTCGGACAGGGGGGGGGTATGGCTACACCTTC

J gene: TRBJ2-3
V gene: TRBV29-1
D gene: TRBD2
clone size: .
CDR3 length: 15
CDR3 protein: CSVEWTSGSADTQYF
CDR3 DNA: TGCAGCGTTGAATGGACTAGCGGGAGCGCAGATACGCAGTATTTT

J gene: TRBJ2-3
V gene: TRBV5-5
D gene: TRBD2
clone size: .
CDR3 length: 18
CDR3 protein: CASSLASVAGGGTDTQYF
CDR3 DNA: TGTGCCAGCAGCTTGGCGTCGGTGGCGGGAGGGGGCACAGATACGCAGTATTTT

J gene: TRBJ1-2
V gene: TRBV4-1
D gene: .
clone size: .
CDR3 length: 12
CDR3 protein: CASSPAGAGYTF
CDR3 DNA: TGCGCCAGCAGCCCAGCAGGGGCTGGCTACACCTTC

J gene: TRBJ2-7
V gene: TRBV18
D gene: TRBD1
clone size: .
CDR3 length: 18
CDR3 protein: CASSPGEWQGTGYDEQYF
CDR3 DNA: TGTGCCAGCTCACCAGGTGAGTGGCAAGGGACAGGGTATGACGAGCAGTACTTC

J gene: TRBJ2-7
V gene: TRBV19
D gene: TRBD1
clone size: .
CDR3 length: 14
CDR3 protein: CASSSGQGAYEQYF
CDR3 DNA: TGTGCCAGTAGTTCTGGACAGGGCGCCTACGAGCAGTACTTC

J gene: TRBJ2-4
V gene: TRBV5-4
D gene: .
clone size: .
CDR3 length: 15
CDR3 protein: CASIPLELTKNIQYF
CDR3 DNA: TGTGCCAGCATCCCCCTGGAACTAACCAAAAACATTCAGTACTTC

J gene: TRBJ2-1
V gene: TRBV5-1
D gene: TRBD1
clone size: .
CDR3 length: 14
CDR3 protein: CASSSDRGLNEQFF
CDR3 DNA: TGCGCCAGCAGCTCAGACAGGGGGCTGAATGAGCAGTTCTTC